This T cell receptor (beta chain) originates from a study of siplizumab effects on memory and regulatory T cells. Study-level findings and limits: Assignment to unstimulated subsets succeeded for only a minor fraction of the alloreactive clones.

This table comes from immunoSEQ multiplex PCR, and its TCRdb copy is limited to in-frame clones, with some not included. Of about 120,000 clones in the sample, approximately 94% were seen once. The CDR3 has 11 amino acids. CDR1 and CDR2 (germline): SNHLY, FYNNEI. The ends were cut back, 4 bases at V and 7 bases at J, with 5 bases in the middle. This clone was found once. Its target is not known. The gene calls are TRBV2 and TRBJ2-1; D gene unclear. This sequence was found in a human donor in good health. Material for sequencing was non-Treg CD4+ T cells sorted from blood. The DNA of the CDR3 is TGTGCCAGCAGTGTTCTTAATGAGCAGTTCTTC. Translated, it gives CASSVLNEQFF.